Presented here are 8 T cell receptor beta chains from one specimen sequenced in a study of blood T cell repertoires in COVID-19. The method was immunoSEQ multiplex PCR; TCRdb's version includes in-frame clones alone and lacks a portion of them. In the table there are roughly 150,000 clones, around 87% of which are singletons. Sample: peripheral blood. These receptors all stem from a woman older than 75 with COVID-19, enrolled during active disease.

This rearrangement joins TRBV14 to TRBJ2-5, with 9 bases matching TRBD2. V shed 1 base and J 5 bases; nucleotides not matched to a gene: 5. Germline V gene sequence: CDR1 SGHDN, CDR2 FVKESK. The CDR3 sequence is 15 residues long. The CDR3 region is CASSQGASGMETQYF. The CDR3 DNA is TGTGCCAGCAGCCAAGGGGCTAGCGGGATGGAGACCCAGTACTTC.

The chain has TRBV4-2 and TRBJ1-1; D is unresolved. The CDR3 is 13 residues long. The germline V gene has CDR1 LGHNA and CDR2 YNFKEQ. V was clipped by 0 bases and J by 4 bases, with 6 bases between them. In DNA form, the CDR3 reads TGTGCCAGCAGCCAAGATTACGGCACTGAAGCTTTCTTT. Translation: CASSQDYGTEAFF.

CDR3: CASSLGAAPGANVLTF. CDR3 in DNA: TGTGCCAGCAGTCTAGGGGCGGCGCCTGGGGCCAACGTCCTGACTTTC. This chain uses TRBV27 with TRBJ2-6, with D possibly being TRBD1 (5 bases). This CDR3 contains 16 residues. The germline CDR1 and CDR2 sequences are MNHEY and SMNVEV (reference sequence). The germline V and J ends were trimmed by 5 bases and 2 bases, with 13 bases remaining between them.

The rearrangement uses TRBV4-2 and TRBJ1-3; 7 bases fit TRBD1. Germline V CDR1 and CDR2: LGHNA, YNFKEQ. CDR3 size: 15 residues. V lost 3 bases to trimming and J lost 4 bases; unmatched junction nucleotides: 6. CDR3 in amino acids: CASSHPDRWGNTIYF. The CDR3 DNA is TGTGCCAGCAGCCACCCGGACAGGTGGGGAAACACCATATATTTT.

The rearrangement joins TRBV4-3 to TRBJ1-6; D is undetermined. Deletions cut 0 bases from V and 0 bases from J, with 6 bases between. There are 16 residues in the CDR3. Germline CDR1 is LGHNA and CDR2 is YSLEER. The CDR3 nucleotides are TGCGCCAGCAGCCAAGAGTCAGGCTCCTATAATTCACCCCTCCACTTT. It yields the protein CASSQESGSYNSPLHF.

In this sample, this clone turned up once. The chain joins TRBV7-9 to TRBJ2-7, with D possibly matching TRBD2 (6 bases). Germline CDR1 reads SEHNR; CDR2 reads FQNEAQ (reference sequence). V was shortened by 0 bases and J by 7 bases, with 13 bases between the two germline ends. The CDR3 loop spans 14 amino acids. The DNA for the CDR3 is TGTGCCAGCAGCTTAGCGGTTGGAGGGGCTGAGCAGTACTTC. It yields the protein CASSLAVGGAEQYF. Variable domain in full (rest from reference TRBV7-9 and TRBJ2-7): DTGVSQNPRHKITKRGQNVTFRCDPISEHNRLYWYRQTLGQGPEFLTYFQNEAQLEKSRLLSDRFSAERPKGSFSTLEIQRTEQGDSAMYLCASSLAVGGAEQYFGPGTRLTVT.

As regards this clone: The junction departs from germline at one end; a sequencing error may be responsible. The chain joins TRBV29-1 to TRBJ2-3, with 9 bases identical to TRBD2. This CDR3 comprises 14 residues. Germline CDR1 reads SQVTM; CDR2 reads ANQGSEA. In nucleotides, the CDR3 is TGCACCGTTGCGGGAGGGGAGGACACAGATACGCAGTATTTT. This translates into CTVAGGEDTDTQYF.

The chain has TRBV19 and TRBJ1-6, with D unclear. Germline lookup yields CDR1 LNHDA and CDR2 SQIVND (reference sequence). This CDR3 is 15 amino acids long. Trimming took off 3 bases at V and 0 bases at J, with 6 bases between the two ends. Here the CDR3 reads CASSIRSSYNSPLHF. As DNA, the CDR3 is TGTGCCAGTAGTATCCGGAGCTCCTATAATTCACCCCTCCACTTT.